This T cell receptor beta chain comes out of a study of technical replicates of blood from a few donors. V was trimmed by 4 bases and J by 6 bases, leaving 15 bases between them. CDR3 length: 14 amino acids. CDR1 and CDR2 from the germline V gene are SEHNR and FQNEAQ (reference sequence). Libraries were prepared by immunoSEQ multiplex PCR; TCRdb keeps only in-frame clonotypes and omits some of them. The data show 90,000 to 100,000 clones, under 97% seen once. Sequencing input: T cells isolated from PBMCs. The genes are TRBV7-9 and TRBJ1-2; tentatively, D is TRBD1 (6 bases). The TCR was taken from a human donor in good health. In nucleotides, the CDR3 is TGTGCCAGCAGCTCAAGCCTTGACAGGCATGGCTACACCTTC. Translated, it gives CASSSSLDRHGYTF. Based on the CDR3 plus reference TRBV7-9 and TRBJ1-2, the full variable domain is DTGVSQNPRHKITKRGQNVTFRCDPISEHNRLYWYRQTLGQGPEFLTYFQNEAQLEKSRLLSDRFSAERPKGSFSTLEIQRTEQGDSAMYLCASSSSLDRHGYTFGSGTRLTVV.